This T cell receptor (beta chain) was recovered during a study of blood T cell repertoires in COVID-19. Study-level information: Acute-phase and convalescent COVID-19 samples originated in the United States, Italy and Spain. Nucleic acid was either cDNA or gDNA, and it came from T cells, B-cell-depleted T cells, or PBMCs.

As originally analysed: Using reference gene primer amplification, nucleated cell counts were estimated. Measured with immunoSEQ multiplex PCR; TCRdb has only the in-frame clones, and not every one. D and trimming come from the DNA, and the V and J calls and clone size come from that table. The table has some 97,000 clones, about 91% seen once. The J segment lost 2 bases and the V segment lost 6 bases, leaving 4 bases of the junction unmatched. This CDR3 is 15 amino acids long. The germline V gene has CDR1 SGHAT and CDR2 FQDESV (reference sequence). Sequencing was done on a sample of peripheral blood. V is TRBV11-1 and J is TRBJ2-1; TRBD2 matches at 10 bases. The receptor's source is a human donor in a cohort sampled during active COVID-19. The CDR3: CASSPSGSPYNEQFF. CDR3 nucleotides: TGTGCCAGCAGTCCTAGCGGGAGTCCCTACAATGAGCAGTTCTTC.